Listed below are T cell receptor beta chains from one sample, sequenced in a study of cytomegalovirus exposure and HLA in healthy donors. This table comes from immunoSEQ multiplex PCR, and its TCRdb copy is limited to in-frame clones, with some not included. The sample shows around 150,000 clones, about four fifths of them seen only once. Sequencing was performed on PBMCs. These receptor sequences come from a human donor in good health. Each CDR3 is given with its conserved first and last residue. The D gene is left open where the match is weak. Size is omitted from some rows. Given values are once, few, many or a class for expanded clones.

D: NA; J: TRBJ2-1; size: NA; V: TRBV13; DNA: TGTGCCAGCAGCCCCTCCCTAGGGGTAGAGGGAGGGGGAGATGAGCAGTTCTTC; CDR3: CASSPSLGVEGGGDEQFF
D: TRBD1; J: TRBJ1-2; size: NA; V: TRBV30; DNA: TGTGCCTCCCCCGCCCAGGGGGTAAAGAACTATGGCTACACCTTC; CDR3: CASPAQGVKNYGYTF
D: NA; J: TRBJ1-1; size: NA; V: TRBV7-8; DNA: TGTGCCAGCAGCTTAGGCGGGCTCGAGGGGGACGCTTTCTTT; CDR3: CASSLGGLEGDAFF
D: NA; J: TRBJ1-1; size: NA; V: TRBV2; DNA: TGTGCCAGCAGTGTAGGTGGGAGGAACACTGAAGCTTTCTTT; CDR3: CASSVGGRNTEAFF
D: TRBD2; J: TRBJ2-7; size: NA; V: TRBV6-5; DNA: TGTGCCAGCGGAAACGGACTAGCGACGGGCGAGCAGTACTTC; CDR3: CASGNGLATGEQYF
D: NA; J: TRBJ2-7; size: NA; V: TRBV7-2; DNA: TGTGCCAGCAGCTCCCAGCGTCCTTCCGAGCAGTACTTC; CDR3: CASSSQRPSEQYF
D: NA; J: TRBJ2-3; size: few; V: TRBV4-2; DNA: TGTGCCAGCAGCCAAGATCGGGGTACAGATACGCAGTATTTT; CDR3: CASSQDRGTDTQYF
D: NA; J: TRBJ2-1; size: NA; V: TRBV30; DNA: TGTGCCTGGACGGGGACTTACTCCTACAATGAGCAGTTCTTC; CDR3: CAWTGTYSYNEQFF
D: NA; J: TRBJ2-1; size: NA; V: TRBV7-2; DNA: TGTGCCAGCAGCTTAGCAACGGGGTTGCAGTTCTTC; CDR3: CASSLATGLQFF
D: NA; J: TRBJ2-6; size: NA; V: TRBV2; DNA: TGTGCCAGCAGTTCCAAGACAGGCTGGTCTGGGGCCAACGTCCTGACTTTC; CDR3: CASSSKTGWSGANVLTF
D: TRBD1; J: TRBJ2-5; size: NA; V: TRBV7-2; DNA: TGTGCCAGCAGCCCAGCCCGGGACAGGATGGTTCTAGAGACCCAGTACTTC; CDR3: CASSPARDRMVLETQYF
D: NA; J: TRBJ2-7; size: NA; V: TRBV6-6; DNA: TGTGCCAGCAGTTACTTGGGCGGGCGGTCCTACGAGCAGTACTTC; CDR3: CASSYLGGRSYEQYF
D: TRBD1; J: TRBJ2-3; size: few; V: TRBV7-6; DNA: TGTGCCAGCACTCCGAGGGGGCAACCTAGCACAGATACGCAGTATTTT; CDR3: CASTPRGQPSTDTQYF
D: NA; J: TRBJ1-5; size: NA; V: TRBV6-1; DNA: TGTGCCAGCAGGGCCAACAGGGTTAGCAATCAGCCCCAGCATTTT; CDR3: CASRANRVSNQPQHF
D: NA; J: TRBJ2-7; size: NA; V: TRBV10-2; DNA: TGCGCCAGCACCCCCCAGGGCAGTCCCCACGAGCAGTACTTC; CDR3: CASTPQGSPHEQYF
D: NA; J: TRBJ2-6; size: NA; V: TRBV27; DNA: TGTGCCAGCAGTTTACTGTCCAGTTTAAGCTCTGGGGCCAACGTCCTGACTTTC; CDR3: CASSLLSSLSSGANVLTF
D: TRBD1; J: TRBJ2-7; size: NA; V: TRBV6-5; DNA: TGTGCCAGTCGACAGGGCGGTAGGTACGAGCAGTACTTC; CDR3: CASRQGGRYEQYF
D: TRBD2; J: TRBJ2-1; size: NA; V: TRBV2; DNA: TGTGCCAGCAAAGCCCGCGGGAGGGTTAATGAGCAGTTCTTC; CDR3: CASKARGRVNEQFF
D: TRBD1; J: TRBJ1-1; size: NA; V: TRBV6-5; DNA: TGTGCCAGCAGACCTCAGGGGGTGGGTTGGGCTTTCTTT; CDR3: CASRPQGVGWAFF
D: NA; J: TRBJ1-3; size: NA; V: TRBV7-2; DNA: TGTGCCAGCAGCACGACAGGAAACACCATATATTTT; CDR3: CASSTTGNTIYF
D: NA; J: TRBJ1-2; size: NA; V: TRBV6-1; DNA: TGTGCCAGCAGTGACAGGGCTTATGGTGGCTACCCCTTC; CDR3: CASSDRAYGGYPF
D: NA; J: TRBJ1-2; size: NA; V: TRBV7-9; DNA: TGTGCCAGCAGCCCCCTATTACGCTATGGCTACACCTTC; CDR3: CASSPLLRYGYTF
D: NA; J: TRBJ2-3; size: NA; V: TRBV2; DNA: TGTGCCAAGGGGGTGGCGGGAGGCACAGATACGCAGTATTTT; CDR3: CAKGVAGGTDTQYF
D: TRBD1; J: TRBJ1-2; size: NA; V: TRBV10-3; DNA: TGTGCCGTGGGCTTAACCGGGACAGGGTTTGGTGGCTACACCTTC; CDR3: CAVGLTGTGFGGYTF
D: NA; J: TRBJ1-1; size: NA; V: TRBV11-2; DNA: TGTGCCAGCAGCTTAGTAAGGGACAAGAGGACTGAAGCTTTCTTT; CDR3: CASSLVRDKRTEAFF
D: NA; J: TRBJ2-3; size: NA; V: TRBV29-1; DNA: TGCAGCGCCTCGAATGACTTAACAGATACGCAGTATTTT; CDR3: CSASNDLTDTQYF
D: NA; J: TRBJ1-4; size: NA; V: TRBV11-2; DNA: TGTGCCAGCAGCTTAGGTGGAGGGAATGAAAAACTGTTTTTT; CDR3: CASSLGGGNEKLFF
D: NA; J: TRBJ1-2; size: NA; V: TRBV2; DNA: TGTGCCAGCAGTGGGGCCAGTAACTATGGCTACACCTTC; CDR3: CASSGASNYGYTF
D: TRBD1; J: TRBJ1-1; size: NA; V: TRBV28; DNA: TGTGCCAGCAGCAGGGACAGACAGAACACTGAAGCTTTCTTT; CDR3: CASSRDRQNTEAFF
D: NA; J: TRBJ1-1; size: NA; V: TRBV7-9; DNA: TGTGCCAGCAGCTATTACCGACAGGCAGGGACTGAAGCTTTCTTT; CDR3: CASSYYRQAGTEAFF
D: NA; J: TRBJ2-5; size: NA; V: TRBV7-8; DNA: TGTGCCAGCAGCTCCTTTCCGACAGGTTCCAAGGGAGAGACCCAGTACTTC; CDR3: CASSSFPTGSKGETQYF
D: NA; J: TRBJ2-3; size: NA; V: TRBV12-5; DNA: TGTGCTAGTGGCTATAAACAGAACACAGATACGCAGTATTTT; CDR3: CASGYKQNTDTQYF
D: TRBD2; J: TRBJ2-1; size: NA; V: TRBV6-6; DNA: TGTGCCAGCAGTTTAGCGGGAGGGGTAAATGAGCAGTTCTTC; CDR3: CASSLAGGVNEQFF
D: NA; J: TRBJ2-3; size: few; V: TRBV28; DNA: TGTGCCAGCAGATCCGGGACTCTCACAGATACGCAGTATTTT; CDR3: CASRSGTLTDTQYF
D: TRBD2; J: TRBJ2-1; size: NA; V: TRBV4-2; DNA: TGTGCCAGCAGCCAAGTTAGACCAGGGGGCCTAGCGGGAGGGCCTGAGAGCCACAATGAGCAGTTCTTC; CDR3: CASSQVRPGGLAGGPESHNEQFF
D: TRBD2; J: TRBJ2-3; size: NA; V: TRBV7-2; DNA: TGTGCCAGCAGCCCGAGACTAGCGGGAGGCTTCACAGATACGCAGTATTTT; CDR3: CASSPRLAGGFTDTQYF
D: TRBD1; J: TRBJ2-7; size: NA; V: TRBV6-5; DNA: TGTGCCAGTTGGACAGGGCGAACTACCCTCTACGAGCAGTACTTC; CDR3: CASWTGRTTLYEQYF
D: NA; J: TRBJ1-5; size: NA; V: TRBV23-1; DNA: TGCGCCAGTTGTTGCAGGGGTTCTGGCAATCAGCCCCAGCATTTT; CDR3: CASCCRGSGNQPQHF
D: TRBD1; J: TRBJ1-4; size: NA; V: TRBV9; DNA: TGTGCCAGCAGCGCAACCGGGACAGGGAGTGAAAAACTGTTTTTT; CDR3: CASSATGTGSEKLFF
D: NA; J: TRBJ1-2; size: NA; V: TRBV5-4; DNA: TGTGCCAGCAGCTTGGCGGTTCGTGGAAACTATGGCTACCCCTTC; CDR3: CASSLAVRGNYGYPF
D: TRBD2; J: TRBJ2-7; size: NA; V: TRBV7-2; DNA: TGTGCCAGCAGCTCCAGCCCGGGGGGGGCCTACGAGCAGTACTTC; CDR3: CASSSSPGGAYEQYF
D: TRBD1; J: TRBJ2-3; size: NA; V: TRBV4-3; DNA: TGCGCCAGCAGCCAAGCAGGGACAGACACAGATACGCAGTATTTT; CDR3: CASSQAGTDTDTQYF
D: NA; J: TRBJ1-1; size: NA; V: TRBV27; DNA: TGTGCCAACCATGCTGGGCGGAACACTGAAGCTTTCTTT; CDR3: CANHAGRNTEAFF
D: TRBD2; J: TRBJ2-1; size: NA; V: TRBV7-2; DNA: TGTGCCGGGCGACTAGCGGGCTCCTACAATGAGCAGTTCTTC; CDR3: CAGRLAGSYNEQFF
D: TRBD1; J: TRBJ2-7; size: NA; V: TRBV7-9; DNA: TGTGCCAGCAGCCCGGAGACAGGGGGATCCTACGAGCAGTACTTC; CDR3: CASSPETGGSYEQYF
D: TRBD1; J: TRBJ2-2; size: NA; V: TRBV4-2; DNA: TGTGCCAGCAGCCAGACGACAGGGAGGGAGCTGTTTTTT; CDR3: CASSQTTGRELFF
D: NA; J: TRBJ1-1; size: NA; V: TRBV28; DNA: TGTGCCAGCCGGGGGGAACCGAACACTGAAGCTTTCTTT; CDR3: CASRGEPNTEAFF
D: NA; J: TRBJ2-7; size: NA; V: TRBV15; DNA: TGTGCCACCAGCAGAGGGAGGGGGAGGGACGAGCAGTACTTC; CDR3: CATSRGRGRDEQYF
D: TRBD2; J: TRBJ2-1; size: NA; V: TRBV4-3; DNA: TGCGCCAGCAGCCAAGGAACTAGCGGGAGCTCCTACAATGAGCAGTTCTTC; CDR3: CASSQGTSGSSYNEQFF
D: TRBD2; J: TRBJ2-3; size: NA; V: TRBV5-1; DNA: TGCGCCAGCAGAGTAGCGGGGGGTTACACAGATACGCAGTATTTT; CDR3: CASRVAGGYTDTQYF
D: NA; J: TRBJ1-2; size: NA; V: TRBV7-2; DNA: TGTGCCAGCAGCTTAGACCCGGTAAATGGCTACACCTTC; CDR3: CASSLDPVNGYTF
D: NA; J: TRBJ1-5; size: once; V: TRBV5-1; DNA: TGCGCCAGCAGCTTGGCAGGGAGCAATCAGCCCCAGCATTTT; CDR3: CASSLAGSNQPQHF
D: TRBD1; J: TRBJ2-2; size: NA; V: TRBV14; DNA: TGTGCCAGCAGCCAAGTACGGGCCCGGGGACAGGGATGCACCGGGGAGCTGTTTTTT; CDR3: CASSQVRARGQGCTGELFF
D: TRBD2; J: TRBJ2-1; size: NA; V: TRBV7-2; DNA: TGTGCCAGCAGCTTAATCGGTGTAGCGGGGAGCTCCTACAATGAGCAGTTCTTC; CDR3: CASSLIGVAGSSYNEQFF
D: TRBD2; J: TRBJ2-3; size: NA; V: TRBV5-1; DNA: TGCGCCAGCAGCTTCTTTAGCGGGAGCACAGATACGCAGTATTTT; CDR3: CASSFFSGSTDTQYF